The 30 T cell receptor beta chains below were found in one sample sequenced in a study of blood T cell repertoires in COVID-19. Sequencing used immunoSEQ multiplex PCR; TCRdb keeps in-frame clones, though not all of them. The table lists about 280,000 clones, 70% to 90% of them singletons, with 11% in the top ten. The sequencing sample was made of peripheral blood. These receptors were collected from a woman between 65 and 79 years old with acute or convalescent COVID-19.

The chain links TRBV5-1 to TRBJ2-7; tentatively, D is TRBD2 (7 bases). With 4 bases removed from V and 4 bases from J, the gap between germline ends came to 12 bases. The CDR3 length is 13 residues. In germline, CDR1 is SGHRS, CDR2 YFSETQ. The CDR3 is CASSARGGYEQYF. In nucleotides, the CDR3 is TGCGCCAGCAGCGCGAGGGGGGGGTACGAGCAGTACTTC.

The rearrangement uses TRBV7-2 and TRBJ1-3, with 8 bases lining up with TRBD1. The CDR3 totals 15 residues. Losses at the gene ends were 2 bases for V and 8 bases for J; bases not matched to a gene: 8. Germline V gene lookup returns CDR1 SGHTA and CDR2 FQGNSA. In DNA, the CDR3 is TGTGCCAGCAGCTTAAAATCAGGGGGCATATACACCATATATTTT. This codes for CASSLKSGGIYTIYF.

The chain uses TRBV7-9 and TRBJ1-2; D is perhaps TRBD1 (5 bases). Trimming removed 2 bases at V and 4 bases at J, with 11 bases between. The CDR3 spans 14 residues. Germline V CDR1 and CDR2: SEHNR, FQNEAQ (reference sequence). CDR3 loop: CASSLLGGTYGYTF. The CDR3 DNA is TGTGCCAGCAGCTTATTGGGGGGGACCTATGGCTACACCTTC.

J is TRBJ1-2 and V is TRBV10-3; possible D gene TRBD1, 5 bases. CDR3 size: 13 residues. Germline assignment: CDR1 ENHRY and CDR2 SYGVKD. The V end lost 8 bases, the J end lost 4 bases, and 14 bases lay between the germline ends. CDR3 residues: CAIGEGLVYGYTF. CDR3 bases: TGTGCCATCGGGGAGGGGTTGGTCTATGGCTACACCTTC.

The rearrangement joins TRBV7-8 to TRBJ1-2, with D possibly TRBD1 on 6 matching bases. The germline gives CDR1 SGHVS, CDR2 FQNEAQ. V was cut by 4 bases and J by 4 bases, with 16 bases left in between. The CDR3 is made up of 15 amino acids. CDR3 sequence: CASSSDSGLGYGYTF. The CDR3 DNA reads as TGTGCCAGCAGCTCGGACAGTGGGCTAGGCTATGGCTACACCTTC.

The rearrangement uses TRBV3-1 (or the pseudogene TRBV3-2) and TRBJ1-2; D is uncertain. Trimming pared 8 bases from V and 4 bases from J, leaving 14 bases between. The CDR3 totals 13 residues. Germline lookup yields CDR1 LGHDT and CDR2 YNNKEL (reference sequence). CDR3: CASREEGGYGYTF. DNA for the CDR3: TGTGCCAGCCGAGAAGAGGGTGGCTATGGCTACACCTTC.

The gene calls are TRBV30 and TRBJ1-6; weak D call: TRBD1 (6 bases). With 1 base removed from V and 7 bases from J, the gap between germline ends came to 11 bases. Germline V gene lookup returns CDR1 GTSNPN and CDR2 SVGIG (reference sequence). This CDR3 is 14 amino acids long. CDR3 region: CAWSAGAVNSPLHF. DNA of the CDR3: TGTGCCTGGAGTGCAGGGGCCGTCAATTCACCCCTCCACTTT.

The chain carries TRBV14 and TRBJ2-2; D might be TRBD2 (5 bases). Between the trimmed V and J ends, which lost 4 bases and 7 bases, there was a span of 7 bases. There are 12 residues in the CDR3. Per germline, CDR1 SGHDN and CDR2 FVKESK. CDR3 sequence (DNA): TGTGCCAGCAGCCGGGCGGGCGGGGAGCTGTTTTTT. It specifies CASSRAGGELFF.

V gene TRBV15 combines with J gene TRBJ1-2, with 7 bases aligning to TRBD1. V was pared by 0 bases and J by 5 bases, with 6 bases of the junction left unmatched. This CDR3 is 15 amino acids long. The germline CDR1 and CDR2 sequences are LNHNV and YYDKDF (reference sequence). The CDR3 here is CATSRETGTPYGYTF. CDR3 in DNA: TGTGCCACCAGCAGAGAGACAGGGACACCTTATGGCTACACCTTC.

The CDR3 coding sequence is TGTGCCAGCAGTAGACAGGGGAGGCGAAATGAAAAACTGTTTTTT. Translation gives CASSRQGRRNEKLFF. This chain links TRBV7-6 with TRBJ1-4; 8 bases map to TRBD1. This CDR3 has 15 amino acids. Trimming removed 6 bases from V and 5 bases from J; junction bases left unmatched: 8. The germline gives CDR1 SGHVS, CDR2 FNYEAQ.

The CDR3 spells CASSEARDRANTEAFF. CDR3 coding DNA: TGTGCCAGCAGTGAAGCCCGGGACAGGGCGAACACTGAAGCTTTCTTT. The chain links TRBV6-1 to TRBJ1-1, with 9 bases matching TRBD1. The CDR3 sequence is 16 residues long. Germline loops: CDR1 MNHNS, CDR2 SASEGT. J gave up 1 base and V 0 bases, and 3 bases lay outside the gene matches.

CDR3 sequence (DNA): TGCGCCAGCAGCCCCCTACTAGCGGGGGGGTTAGATACGCAGTATTTT. Amino acids: CASSPLLAGGLDTQYF. The V gene is TRBV5-1, the J gene TRBJ2-3; 13 bases map to TRBD2. Germline trimming cut 4 bases from V and 5 bases from J; bases unmatched to any gene: 7. The germline V gene encodes CDR1 SGHRS and CDR2 YFSETQ. The CDR3 spans 16 residues.

The gene calls are TRBV18 and TRBJ1-6; a weak D match, TRBD1 (5 bases). The V end lost 0 bases, the J end lost 2 bases, and 11 bases lay between the germline ends. The CDR3 sequence is 17 residues long. CDR1 KGHSH and CDR2 LQKENI come from the germline V gene. CDR3 protein: CASSPPGRVAYNSPLHF. The CDR3 nucleotides read TGTGCCAGCTCACCACCGGGCAGGGTTGCCTATAATTCACCCCTCCACTTT. Based on the CDR3 plus reference TRBV18 and TRBJ1-6, the full variable domain is NAGVMQNPRHLVRRRGQEARLRCSPMKGHSHVYWYRQLPEEGLKFMVYLQKENIIDESGMPKERFSAEFPKEGPSILRIQQVVRGDSAAYFCASSPPGRVAYNSPLHFGNGTRLTVT.

The J gene is TRBJ1-2, the V gene TRBV3-1 (or the pseudogene TRBV3-2); perhaps TRBD1 as D (6 bases). This CDR3 has 15 residues. Trimming shortened V by 2 bases and J by 5 bases, and 15 bases separated the two germline ends. The germline V gene has CDR1 LGHDT and CDR2 YNNKEL (reference sequence). This CDR3 reads CASSQPQQGLYGYTF. CDR3 bases: TGTGCCAGCAGCCAACCCCAACAGGGATTATATGGCTACACCTTC.

The V call is TRBV28, the J call TRBJ1-1; no firm D call. The length of the CDR3 is 15 residues. Germline CDR1 reads MDHEN; CDR2 reads SYDVKM. The V end was cut by 7 bases, the J end by 4 bases, with 19 bases between. The DNA of the CDR3 is TGTGCCAGCAACCCCGGCGGGGTACGGGGCACTGAAGCTTTCTTT. Its translation is CASNPGGVRGTEAFF.

The chain recombines TRBV10-3 with TRBJ1-2, with D unresolved. Trimming cost V 6 bases and J 1 base, with 6 bases left between them. The CDR3 spans 12 residues. Germline V gene data show CDR1 as ENHRY and CDR2 as SYGVKD. Written as DNA, the CDR3 is TGTGCCATCAGGCAGGATAACTATGGCTACACCTTC. Translated, it gives CAIRQDNYGYTF.

This clone was detected only once. The J gene is TRBJ1-1, the V gene TRBV5-1; D gene unclear. Deletions cut 0 bases from V and 5 bases from J, with 17 bases between. This CDR3 is built from 16 residues. CDR1 and CDR2 from the germline V gene are SGHRS and YFSETQ. The CDR3 is CASSLGRNIGGTEAFF. DNA for the CDR3: TGCGCCAGCAGCTTGGGGCGGAACATTGGCGGGACTGAAGCTTTCTTT.

The chain couples TRBV6-5 to TRBJ2-3; the D gene is possibly TRBD1 (6 bases). This CDR3 has 13 residues. CDR1 is MNHEY and CDR2 is SVGAGI in the germline V gene. V was trimmed by 8 bases and J by 2 bases, leaving 11 bases between them. CDR3 sequence (DNA): TGTGCCAGCGTCAGGGGATCCACAGATACGCAGTATTTT. As protein: CASVRGSTDTQYF.

This clone was observed once. The gene calls are TRBV19 and TRBJ2-7; tentative D call: TRBD1 (5 bases). The V end was cut by 3 bases, the J end by 4 bases, with 13 bases between. Germline assignment: CDR1 LNHDA and CDR2 SQIVND (reference sequence). The CDR3 runs to 14 residues. The CDR3: CASSMERGVYEQYF. The CDR3 nucleotides read TGTGCCAGTAGTATGGAAAGGGGTGTGTACGAGCAGTACTTC.

This chain uses TRBV3-1 (or the pseudogene TRBV3-2) with TRBJ2-5; perhaps TRBD2 as D (5 bases). Germline CDR1 LGHDT, CDR2 YNNKEL (reference sequence). The V end lost 1 base, the J end lost 3 bases, and 9 bases lay between the germline ends. There are 14 residues in the CDR3. The CDR3 here is CASSQVPGKETQYF. The DNA of the CDR3 is TGTGCCAGCAGCCAAGTCCCGGGGAAAGAGACCCAGTACTTC.

The chain uses TRBV10-2 and TRBJ1-1; perhaps TRBD1 as D (5 bases). CDR1 is WSHSY and CDR2 is SAAADI in the germline V gene. The V end was cut by 5 bases, the J end by 0 bases, with 13 bases between. CDR3 length: 15 residues. The CDR3 nucleotides are TGCGCCAGCAGTCTTAGGGGCCGAATGAACACTGAAGCTTTCTTT. This codes for CASSLRGRMNTEAFF.

This chain links TRBV5-4 with TRBJ1-2; the match to TRBD1 covers 8 bases. The V segment lost 5 bases and the J segment 7 bases; nucleotides outside the gene matches: 7. This CDR3 contains 13 residues. Germline V CDR1 and CDR2: SGHNT, YYREEE (reference sequence). CDR3 amino acids: CASRSHRGIGYTF. The CDR3 nucleotides read TGTGCCAGCAGATCACACAGGGGGATTGGCTACACCTTC.

J is TRBJ1-1 and V is TRBV24-1; perhaps TRBD1 as D (6 bases). V lost 5 bases and J lost 3, with 6 bases in between. Germline V CDR1 and CDR2: KGHDR, SFDVKD. The CDR3 spans 12 residues. The CDR3 bases are TGTGCCACCAGTGGGGGGCACACTGAAGCTTTCTTT. This codes for CATSGGHTEAFF.

The rearrangement links TRBV10-2 to TRBJ1-2; tentatively, D is TRBD1 (5 bases). This CDR3 has 19 residues. The germline V and J ends were trimmed by 3 bases and 5 bases, with 28 bases remaining between them. CDR1 is WSHSY and CDR2 is SAAADI in the germline V gene. CDR3 amino acids: CASSDPGGAGGTARYGYTF. The CDR3 DNA follows: TGCGCCAGCAGTGATCCGGGCGGGGCGGGCGGAACGGCAAGGTATGGCTACACCTTC.

This clone was seen only once. V is TRBV30 and J is TRBJ1-1; 7 bases map to TRBD1. The CDR3 is 12 residues long. V dropped 4 bases and J dropped 4; count of bases not matched to a gene: 3. From germline, CDR1 is GTSNPN and CDR2 SVGIG (reference sequence). CDR3 sequence (DNA): TGTGCCTGGACAGGGGGACTCACTGAAGCTTTCTTT. Its protein product is CAWTGGLTEAFF.

V usage is TRBV6-5 and J usage is TRBJ1-5; tentative D call: TRBD1 (5 bases). The CDR3 totals 13 residues. V was shortened by 5 bases and J by 7 bases, with 12 bases between the two germline ends. From germline, CDR1 is MNHEY and CDR2 SVGAGI. CDR3 sequence reads: CASSKPGRQPQHF. In nucleotides, the CDR3 is TGTGCCAGCAGTAAGCCAGGGCGACAGCCCCAGCATTTT.

The chain has TRBV29-1 and TRBJ1-5; D not resolved. Trimming left V 4 bases short and J 4 bases short, with 11 bases between. The CDR3 spans 13 residues. Per germline, CDR1 SQVTM and CDR2 ANQGSEA. This chain's CDR3 is CSVAHGVNQPQHF. CDR3 in DNA: TGCAGCGTTGCGCACGGGGTGAATCAGCCCCAGCATTTT.

The chain employs TRBV6-2 or TRBV6-3 and TRBJ2-4; D possibly corresponds to TRBD1 (5 bases). Germline loops: CDR1 MNHEY, CDR2 SVGEGT. The CDR3 is made up of 13 amino acids. V was pared by 3 bases and J by 9 bases, with 12 bases between. The CDR3 is CASSYSRGFIQYF. The CDR3 nucleotides are TGTGCCAGCAGTTATAGTAGGGGATTCATTCAGTACTTC.

This sequence joins TRBV10-3 and TRBJ1-5, with D possibly being TRBD1 (5 bases). This CDR3 has 12 amino acids. Trimming cost V 4 bases and J 4 bases, with 5 bases left between them. Looked up from germline, CDR1 is ENHRY and CDR2 is SYGVKD. The CDR3 loop is CAISGQNQPQHF. DNA for the CDR3: TGTGCCATCAGTGGACAGAATCAGCCCCAGCATTTT.

This clone was recorded many times. The chain links TRBV2 to TRBJ2-7, with 10 bases lining up with TRBD1. The CDR3 extends over 16 amino acids. In germline, CDR1 is SNHLY, CDR2 FYNNEI. V was pared by 8 bases and J by 4 bases, with 14 bases of the junction left unmatched. CDR3 DNA sequence: TGTGCCAGCTCTACCTGGGGGGGGGACAGGGGATACGAGCAGTACTTC. This gives the protein CASSTWGGDRGYEQYF. Using reference TRBV2 and TRBJ2-7 for the parts outside the CDR3, the full variable domain is EPEVTQTPSHQVTQMGQEVILRCVPISNHLYFYWYRQILGQKVEFLVSFYNNEISEKSEIFDDQFSVERPDGSNFTLKIRSTKLEDSAMYFCASSTWGGDRGYEQYFGPGTRLTVT.